Sequencing of this T cell receptor beta chain was carried out in a study of T cells in Graves' hyperthyroidism and ophthalmopathy. Amplification of TCR beta CDR3 regions was performed using RNA transcripts as template. HTBI primers were employed in a first-round RT-PCR of the TCR CDR3. One entry per CDR3 protein, called by TCRdb with MiXCR from the multiplex PCR reads. The data hold approximately 700,000 distinct CDR3 sequences, with about a sixth observed a single time. Whole-study findings and limits: Ophthalmopathy stood apart from stable hyperthyroidism in a 13 V-J model.

Extraction of PBMCs used roughly 9.3 ml of fresh peripheral blood. CDR1 is MNHEY and CDR2 is SVGEGT in the germline V gene. The trim removed 6 bases at V and 5 bases at J, leaving 11 bases unmatched. The CDR3 covers 15 residues. The table lists this clonotype with a few counts. Antigen specificity is unknown. V is TRBV6-2 or TRBV6-3 and J is TRBJ2-7; 9 bases map to TRBD2. Source material: blood. The clonotype originates from a young man with Graves' hyperthyroidism. CDR3 region: CASRPPAGGRNEQYF. DNA of the CDR3: TGTGCCAGCAGACCTCCAGCGGGAGGACGGAACGAGCAGTACTTC.